A single sample is the source of the 20 T cell receptor beta chains below, sequenced in a study of T cells after yellow fever vaccination (dated by TCRdb to between 2018 and 2020). Taken with the paper, the label for treatment or condition translates to: live attenuated yellow fever vaccine strain. Receptor libraries were prepared by 5' RACE. The reads were generated on an Illumina HiSeq 2500. In TCRdb, the public reads were trimmed at Q25 with fastp and aligned with MiXCR, with productive beta chains retained. Rows with one shared CDR3 protein collapse into an entry with the most common genes and DNA. In all, the sample holds some 400,000 distinct CDR3 sequences, and roughly 6.2% of those were seen once. The ten most abundant clones make up 15% of the sample. The source was PBMCs, collected 5 days after the yellow fever booster vaccination. The receptors were gathered from a man aged 30 to 39 who received the YFV17D yellow fever vaccine.

This clonotype was counted between two and nine times. This chain connects TRBV28 to TRBJ2-2; no firm D call. The CDR3 extends over 15 amino acids. V lost 1 base to trimming and J lost 9 bases, with 15 bases between them. Germline V lookup: CDR1 MDHEN, CDR2 SYDVKM. CDR3 DNA sequence: TGTGCCAGCAGTTTATCCATCCCTGGCCCTCGGGAGCTGTTTTTT. This gives the protein CASSLSIPGPRELFF.

The chain uses TRBV7-3 and TRBJ2-2; 7 bases agree with TRBD2. CDR1 and CDR2 (germline): SGHTA, FQGTGA. CDR3 length equals 15 residues. CDR3 loop: CTNSPSGTIGGELFF. In DNA, the CDR3 is TGTACCAACAGCCCAAGCGGGACGATAGGCGGGGAGCTGTTTTTT.

The chain couples TRBV20-1 to TRBJ2-7; D gene uncertain. The length of the CDR3 is 12 residues. V lost 5 bases and J 6 bases, leaving 14 bases between the germline ends. Per the germline V gene, CDR1 is DFQATT and CDR2 is SNEGSKA (reference sequence). The chain's CDR3 is CSAAPPEAEQYF. CDR3 bases: TGCAGTGCTGCCCCCCCGGAAGCCGAGCAGTACTTC.

There are many counts of this clonotype. This sequence joins TRBV12-3 or TRBV12-4 and TRBJ2-7; TRBD2 might be the D (6 bases). V lost 5 bases, J lost 6 bases, and 14 bases lay in between. The CDR3 is 13 residues long. In nucleotides, the CDR3 is TGTGCCAGCAGTCGACTAGAAGGATCCGAGCAGTACTTC. Residues: CASSRLEGSEQYF.

The J gene is TRBJ2-3, the V gene TRBV29-1; 9 bases match TRBD2. V was clipped by 3 bases and J by 0 bases; unmatched bases: 10. From germline, CDR1 is SQVTM and CDR2 ANQGSEA. The CDR3 has 17 amino acids. The CDR3 nucleotides are TGCAGCGTTGACGGGCTGGCTAGCGGGGCCAGCACAGATACGCAGTATTTT. This gives the protein CSVDGLASGASTDTQYF.

This clonotype has at least ten counts. The chain has TRBV7-2 and TRBJ2-3; 12 positions agree with TRBD2. Trimming at V came to 6 bases and at J to 5 bases, leaving 9 bases not matched to a gene. The CDR3 totals 16 residues. Germline lookup yields CDR1 SGHTA and CDR2 FQGNSA. This CDR3 reads CASRLGLAGGRDTQYF. CDR3 coding DNA: TGTGCCAGCAGACTAGGGCTAGCGGGAGGGCGAGATACGCAGTATTTT.

This clonotype was observed at least ten times. The genes are TRBV3-1 and TRBJ2-1, with TRBD2 matching over 12 bases. CDR3 length: 16 residues. J gave up 12 bases and V 0 bases, and 9 bases lay outside the gene matches. Germline V gene lookup returns CDR1 LGHDT and CDR2 YNNKEL (reference sequence). CDR3: CASSQDGWLAGGVQFF. The CDR3 DNA reads TGTGCCAGCAGCCAAGATGGTTGGCTAGCGGGAGGGGTGCAGTTCTTC.

The chain couples TRBV20-1 to TRBJ1-1; D remains unclear. CDR3 length: 12 amino acids. Trimming left V 0 bases short and J 0 bases short, with 2 bases between. Germline assignment: CDR1 DFQATT and CDR2 SNEGSKA (reference sequence). The CDR3 nucleotides read TGCAGTGCTAGAGAAGTGAACACTGAAGCTTTCTTT. Its protein product is CSAREVNTEAFF.

This clonotype was observed a few times. The chain has TRBV10-3 and TRBJ2-2, with D possibly matching TRBD1 (6 bases). CDR3 size: 14 residues. The germline V and J ends were trimmed by 9 bases and 5 bases, with 16 bases remaining between them. The germline V gene encodes CDR1 ENHRY and CDR2 SYGVKD. CDR3 protein: CAIAAGEFTGELFF. The CDR3 nucleotides are TGTGCCATTGCAGCAGGGGAGTTTACCGGGGAGCTGTTTTTT.

The table lists this clonotype with a few counts. The chain employs TRBV5-1 and TRBJ2-3; TRBD1 is a possible D gene (6 bases). CDR3 length: 14 residues. The germline V gene encodes CDR1 SGHRS and CDR2 YFSETQ. V lost 4 bases to trimming and J lost 3 bases, with 12 bases between them. The CDR3 DNA is TGCGCCAGCAGCCCCAGCCAGGGGACAGATACGCAGTATTTT. It is translated as CASSPSQGTDTQYF.

This clonotype was observed a few times. The V gene is TRBV28, the J gene TRBJ1-2; no firm D call. CDR3 length equals 11 residues. Between the trimmed V and J ends, which lost 3 bases and 8 bases, there was a span of 7 bases. CDR1 is MDHEN and CDR2 is SYDVKM in the germline V gene. In DNA form, the CDR3 reads TGTGCCAGCAGTTTTAATGCGGGCTACACCTTC. It yields the protein CASSFNAGYTF.

V is TRBV6-1 and J is TRBJ2-3, with TRBD1 matching 10 bases. The CDR3 has 17 amino acids. The germline gives CDR1 MNHNS, CDR2 SASEGT. The J segment lost 5 bases and the V segment lost 6 bases, leaving 14 bases of the junction unmatched. CDR3 in DNA: TGTGCCAGCAGGCCTACATCGGGGACAGGGGAGGAAGATACGCAGTATTTT. Translating gives CASRPTSGTGEEDTQYF.

This clonotype has ten or more counts. The V call is TRBV5-1, the J call TRBJ1-2, with TRBD1 identical over 10 bases. After removal of 4 bases from V and 7 bases from J, the junction contained 10 bases not matched to a gene. Germline V gives CDR1 SGHRS, CDR2 YFSETQ. The CDR3 loop spans 15 amino acids. CDR3 nucleotide sequence: TGCGCCAGCAGCCTGACCGGACAGGGGGAGGGTGGCTACACCTTC. Translating gives CASSLTGQGEGGYTF. The variable domain in full, with the rest retrieved from reference TRBV5-1 and TRBJ1-2, is KAGVTQTPRYLIKTRGQQVTLSCSPISGHRSVSWYQQTPGQGLQFLFEYFSETQRNKGNFPGRFSGRQFSNSRSEMNVSTLELGDSALYLCASSLTGQGEGGYTFGSGTRLTVV.

This clonotype occurred many times. V is TRBV12-3 or TRBV12-4 and J is TRBJ1-5, with unresolved D. The CDR3 covers 14 residues. V was clipped by 6 bases and J by 2 bases, with 11 bases between them. CDR3 region: CASSHGRGNQPQHF. The DNA of the CDR3 is TGTGCCAGCAGCCACGGACGGGGCAATCAGCCCCAGCATTTT.

This clonotype has only a few counts. The rearrangement links TRBV4-3 to TRBJ2-3; weak D call: TRBD2 (6 bases). Germline V gives CDR1 LGHNA, CDR2 YSLEER. Trimming left V 0 bases short and J 0 bases short, with 16 bases between. The CDR3 has 18 residues. The CDR3, as DNA: TGCGCCAGCAGCCAAGATACCCTAGCGCTTACTAGCACAGATACGCAGTATTTT. It is translated as CASSQDTLALTSTDTQYF.

This clonotype turned up a few times. The chain joins TRBV9 to TRBJ2-6, with D perhaps TRBD2 (6 bases). V was pared by 0 bases and J by 0 bases, with 13 bases between. This CDR3 contains 18 residues. Germline CDR1 and CDR2: SGDLS and YYNGEE. This chain's CDR3 is CASSVVGTGLSGANVLTF. The CDR3 region has the DNA TGTGCCAGCAGCGTAGTTGGGACGGGACTCTCTGGGGCCAACGTCCTGACTTTC.

The CDR3 protein is CASSGGQNNQPQHF. DNA of the CDR3: TGTGCCAGCAGCGGCGGACAGAACAATCAGCCCCAGCATTTT. V gene TRBV7-2 combines with J gene TRBJ1-5, with D tentatively TRBD1 (6 bases). The CDR3 length is 14 residues. Germline-derived CDR1 and CDR2 are SGHTA and FQGNSA. Deletions cut 5 bases from V and 3 bases from J, with 11 bases between.

This clonotype was seen at least ten times. V and J are TRBV20-1 and TRBJ2-2, with D unclear. Germline V gene sequence: CDR1 DFQATT, CDR2 SNEGSKA (reference sequence). This CDR3 is 12 amino acids long. V lost 5 bases to trimming and J lost 5 bases, with 9 bases between them. The chain's CDR3 is CSAPSITGELFF. The CDR3 nucleotides read TGCAGTGCTCCCTCGATAACCGGGGAGCTGTTTTTT.

The table lists this clonotype with many counts. The genes are TRBV11-1 and TRBJ2-3; possibly TRBD2 for D (6 bases). Trimming pared 6 bases from V and 2 bases from J, leaving 24 bases between. Germline loops: CDR1 SGHAT, CDR2 FQDESV (reference sequence). CDR3 length: 18 amino acids. DNA of the CDR3: TGTGCCAGCAGACTCGGAGCCAGGACGCGGGAAAACACAGATACGCAGTATTTT. Protein: CASRLGARTRENTDTQYF.

This clonotype has at least ten counts. The V gene is TRBV20-1, the J gene TRBJ2-5, with D maybe TRBD2 (6 bases). Germline lookup yields CDR1 DFQATT and CDR2 SNEGSKA (reference sequence). With 3 bases removed from V and 4 bases from J, the gap between germline ends came to 12 bases. The CDR3 runs to 13 residues. CDR3 sequence (DNA): TGCAGTGCTAGGGAGGGGTGGGCAGAGACCCAGTACTTC. Residues: CSAREGWAETQYF.